The 20 T cell receptor beta chains reported below all come from one sample, sequenced in a study of shared clonotypes between healthy human individuals. Method: immunoSEQ multiplex PCR; TCRdb's copy keeps in-frame clones and lacks some. The table includes under 1,100,000 clones, around 74% detected once. Sequencing was carried out using memory CD4+ T cells sorted from blood. Subset in this sample: CD45RA-negative fraction. These receptors all come from a man between 18 and 35 years old in good health.

V usage is TRBV21-1 and J usage is TRBJ1-1. TRBV21-1 is a documented pseudogene. The CDR3 is made up of 16 amino acids. As DNA, the CDR3 is TGTGCCAGCAGCAACCCCCGGGAAGAATTGAACACTGAAGCTTTCTTT. Translation: CASSNPREELNTEAFF.

The chain combines TRBV30 with TRBJ1-6; D is perhaps TRBD1 (5 bases). V lost 2 bases, J lost 10 bases, and 12 bases lay in between. CDR3 length: 13 amino acids. Germline V gene sequence: CDR1 GTSNPN, CDR2 SVGIG (reference sequence). The CDR3 region has the DNA TGTGCCTGGAGTTCGCAGGGAGGATCACCCCTCCACTTT. Protein product: CAWSSQGGSPLHF.

V usage is TRBV19 and J usage is TRBJ1-5; D perhaps matches TRBD1 (5 bases). The CDR3 length is 15 residues. The germline V gene encodes CDR1 LNHDA and CDR2 SQIVND (reference sequence). V was trimmed by 4 bases and J by 2 bases, leaving 12 bases between them. CDR3: CASSRGEWGNQPQHF. The CDR3 coding sequence is TGTGCCAGTAGTAGGGGGGAATGGGGCAATCAGCCCCAGCATTTT.

The J gene is TRBJ2-2, the V gene TRBV21-1; TRBD1, as called in the table, went unchecked against the DNA. TRBV21-1 is listed as a pseudogene. CDR3 size: 16 residues. The CDR3 reads CASSNGDILNTGELFF. The CDR3 DNA sequence: TGTGCCAGCAGCAACGGGGACATTCTTAACACCGGGGAGCTGTTTTTT.

This clone was recorded a few times. V usage is TRBV19 and J usage is TRBJ2-2, with D perhaps TRBD2 (6 bases). This CDR3 contains 15 residues. V dropped 5 bases and J dropped 2 bases, with 12 bases sitting between them. Germline CDR1 and CDR2: LNHDA and SQIVND (reference sequence). The CDR3 spells CASSDAGINTGELFF. The CDR3 DNA sequence: TGTGCCAGTAGTGATGCGGGGATCAACACCGGGGAGCTGTTTTTT.

The chain uses TRBV6-1 and TRBJ2-7; 7 bases agree with TRBD1. CDR3 length equals 15 residues. Trimming removed 5 bases from V and 4 bases from J; junction bases left unmatched: 11. Germline V gene data show CDR1 as MNHNS and CDR2 as SASEGT. CDR3 nucleotide sequence: TGTGCCAGCAGTCCTATTACAGGGGACCCTTACGAGCAGTACTTC. Translated: CASSPITGDPYEQYF.

This clone was seen many times. The V and J genes are TRBV2 and TRBJ2-2, with 8 bases lining up with TRBD1. Per the germline V gene, CDR1 is SNHLY and CDR2 is FYNNEI. CDR3 size: 15 residues. Trimming cost V 6 bases and J 5 bases; bases outside gene matches: 8. This CDR3 is CASSFGTGVTGELFF. The CDR3 DNA follows: TGTGCCAGCAGCTTTGGGACAGGAGTTACCGGGGAGCTGTTTTTT.

This clone showed up just a few times. The rearrangement joins TRBV19 to TRBJ1-2; possible D gene TRBD1, 5 bases. This CDR3 has 14 residues. Germline V gene lookup returns CDR1 LNHDA and CDR2 SQIVND (reference sequence). V lost 3 bases and J lost 2, with 10 bases in between. Here the CDR3 reads CASSMPGKNYGYTF. The CDR3 DNA sequence: TGTGCCAGTAGTATGCCAGGGAAGAACTATGGCTACACCTTC.

This chain joins TRBV28 and TRBJ1-6; no clear D gene. Germline CDR1 MDHEN, CDR2 SYDVKM. V lost 3 bases, J lost 9 bases, and 12 bases lay in between. The CDR3 has 14 amino acids. DNA of the CDR3: TGTGCCAGCAGTTTGGATGGCCAGAGTTCACCCCTCCACTTT. Protein sequence: CASSLDGQSSPLHF.

Only one count was recorded for this clone. This specimen includes other DNA sequences encoding the same CDR3. The chain is built from TRBV4-3 and TRBJ1-1; D may be TRBD1 (6 bases). The CDR3 is made up of 15 amino acids. Per germline, CDR1 LGHNA and CDR2 YSLEER. V was pared by 1 base and J by 4 bases, with 13 bases between. In nucleotides, the CDR3 is TGCGCCAGCAGCCAAGCAGCAGGGGTCGGCACTGAAGCTTTCTTT. It encodes CASSQAAGVGTEAFF.

The V call is TRBV6-1, the J call TRBJ2-7, with 10 bases that match TRBD1. J was trimmed by 2 bases and V by 7 bases; bases with no gene match: 5. The germline gives CDR1 MNHNS, CDR2 SASEGT. There are 14 residues in the CDR3. The CDR3, as DNA: TGTGCCAGCAACAGACAGGGGGCCACCTACGAGCAGTACTTC. This sequence encodes CASNRQGATYEQYF.

The rearrangement links TRBV7-2 to TRBJ1-5, with D tentatively TRBD1 (6 bases). This CDR3 has 15 residues. The V end was cut by 1 base, the J end by 6 bases, with 13 bases between. Per the germline V gene, CDR1 is SGHTA and CDR2 is FQGNSA. This CDR3 is CASSLEFRGTQPQHF. CDR3 coding DNA: TGTGCCAGCAGCTTAGAGTTCAGGGGCACTCAGCCCCAGCATTTT.

The chain employs TRBV6-1 and TRBJ1-2; 9 nucleotides align to TRBD1. This CDR3 contains 14 residues. V dropped 4 bases and J dropped 4; count of bases not matched to a gene: 4. Germline CDR1 MNHNS, CDR2 SASEGT. CDR3 sequence: CASSGTGVAYGYTF. CDR3 sequence (DNA): TGTGCCAGCAGTGGGACAGGGGTGGCCTATGGCTACACCTTC.

CDR3 bases: TGTGCCAGCTGTACCCAAGGCCTTGGGAATTCACCCCTCCACTTT. Translated: CASCTQGLGNSPLHF. The rearrangement links TRBV2 to TRBJ1-6; no clear D. V was clipped by 8 bases and J by 7 bases, with 18 bases between them. CDR1 is SNHLY, CDR2 FYNNEI, per germline. CDR3 length: 15 residues.

The chain joins TRBV7-8 to TRBJ2-7; 8 bases match TRBD1. The CDR3 runs to 14 residues. Germline V CDR1 and CDR2: SGHVS, FQNEAQ. V gave up 5 bases and J gave up 1 base; unmatched junction bases: 4. The CDR3 DNA sequence: TGTGCCAGCAGCCTCCGGGACAGGTCCTACGAGCAGTACTTC. Protein: CASSLRDRSYEQYF.

The table lists this clone with a few counts. V usage is TRBV6-6 and J usage is TRBJ2-6; either TRBD1 or TRBD2 may supply D (6 bases each). Germline V gives CDR1 MNHNY, CDR2 SVGAGI (reference sequence). The germline V and J ends were trimmed by 8 bases and 2 bases, with 13 bases remaining between them. CDR3 length: 15 amino acids. The CDR3 region is CASLIGGAGANVLTF. CDR3 DNA: TGTGCCAGCCTCATCGGGGGCGCTGGGGCCAACGTCCTGACTTTC.

This chain uses TRBV4-1 with TRBJ2-3; 9 nucleotides match TRBD1. V shed 4 bases, J shed 4 bases, and the junction held 6 bases outside the gene matches. The CDR3 loop spans 15 amino acids. Germline V gives CDR1 MGHRA, CDR2 YSYEKL. CDR3 nucleotide sequence: TGCGCCAGCAGCCGGGGGGGACAGGGTGCAGATACGCAGTATTTT. Translated, it gives CASSRGGQGADTQYF.

The gene calls are TRBV12-5 and TRBJ2-1, with 9 bases fitting TRBD1. J lost 10 bases, V lost 6 bases, and 7 bases had no gene match. This CDR3 is 13 amino acids long. Per the germline V gene, CDR1 is LGHNT and CDR2 is FRNRAP. The CDR3 sequence is CASGLTGGTEQFF. CDR3 bases: TGTGCTAGTGGCCTGACAGGGGGGACGGAGCAGTTCTTC.

This sequence joins TRBV5-1 and TRBJ2-3, with a tentative D call TRBD1 (5 bases). In germline, CDR1 is SGHRS, CDR2 YFSETQ. This CDR3 is 14 amino acids long. The V end lost 4 bases, the J end lost 2 bases, and 11 bases lay between the germline ends. The CDR3, as DNA: TGCGCCAGCAGCCTCAGGGTTTCCACAGATACGCAGTATTTT. Its translation is CASSLRVSTDTQYF.

The chain has TRBV5-1 and TRBJ2-7, with D perhaps TRBD2 (5 bases). Per the germline V gene, CDR1 is SGHRS and CDR2 is YFSETQ. Trimming removed 3 bases from V and 4 bases from J, with 8 bases in between. CDR3 size: 12 residues. As DNA, the CDR3 is TGCGCCAGCAGCTCGGACTGGTACGAGCAGTACTTC. It is translated as CASSSDWYEQYF.